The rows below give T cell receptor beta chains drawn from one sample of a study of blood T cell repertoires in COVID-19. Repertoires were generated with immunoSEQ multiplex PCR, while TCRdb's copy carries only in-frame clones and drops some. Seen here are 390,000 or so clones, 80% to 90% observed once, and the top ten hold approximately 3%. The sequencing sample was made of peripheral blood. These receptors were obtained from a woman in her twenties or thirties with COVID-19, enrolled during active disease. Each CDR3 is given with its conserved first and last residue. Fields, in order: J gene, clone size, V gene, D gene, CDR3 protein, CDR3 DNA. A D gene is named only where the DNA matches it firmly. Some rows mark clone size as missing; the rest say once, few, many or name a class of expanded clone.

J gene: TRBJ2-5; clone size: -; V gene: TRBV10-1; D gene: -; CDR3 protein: CASRTDSGETQYF; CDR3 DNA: TGCGCCAGCAGGACGGACAGTGGGGAGACCCAGTACTTC
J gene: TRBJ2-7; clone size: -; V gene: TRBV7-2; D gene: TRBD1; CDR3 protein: CASSLVKGAGEQYF; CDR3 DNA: TGTGCCAGCAGCTTAGTGAAGGGGGCTGGCGAGCAGTACTTC
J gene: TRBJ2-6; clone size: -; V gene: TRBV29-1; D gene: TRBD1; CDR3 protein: CSVGDRGSSGANVLTF; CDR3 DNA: TGCAGCGTTGGGGACAGGGGATCCTCTGGGGCCAACGTCCTGACTTTC
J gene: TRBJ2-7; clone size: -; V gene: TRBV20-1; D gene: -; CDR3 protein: CSASSWRQGPPYEQYF; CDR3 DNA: TGCAGTGCTAGTAGTTGGCGGCAGGGGCCTCCCTACGAGCAGTACTTC
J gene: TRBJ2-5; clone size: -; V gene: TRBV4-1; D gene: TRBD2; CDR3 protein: CASSLTLSSGGHQETQYF; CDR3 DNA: TGCGCCAGCAGCCTAACCCTTTCTAGCGGGGGACACCAAGAGACCCAGTACTTC
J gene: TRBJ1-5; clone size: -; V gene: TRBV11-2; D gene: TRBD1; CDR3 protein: CASSLGVRTGFDQPQHF; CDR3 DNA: TGTGCCAGCAGCTTAGGAGTGAGGACAGGGTTCGATCAGCCCCAGCATTTT
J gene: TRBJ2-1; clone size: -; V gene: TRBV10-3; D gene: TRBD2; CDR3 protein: CAISESGAGGLHEQFF; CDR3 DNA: TGTGCCATCAGTGAGTCTGGAGCGGGGGGCTTACATGAGCAGTTCTTC
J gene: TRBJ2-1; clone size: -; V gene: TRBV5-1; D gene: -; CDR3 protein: CASSFAPRGHRSYNEQFF; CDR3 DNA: TGCGCCAGCAGCTTCGCTCCCCGAGGACATCGCTCCTACAATGAGCAGTTCTTC
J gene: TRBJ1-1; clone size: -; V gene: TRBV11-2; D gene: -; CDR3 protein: CASSLDAGSGAFF; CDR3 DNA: TGTGCCAGCAGCTTAGATGCCGGGTCCGGAGCTTTCTTT
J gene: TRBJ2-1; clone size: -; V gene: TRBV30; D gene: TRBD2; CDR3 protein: CAWRLAGSYNEQFF; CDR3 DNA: TGTGCCTGGAGGCTAGCGGGCTCCTACAATGAGCAGTTCTTC
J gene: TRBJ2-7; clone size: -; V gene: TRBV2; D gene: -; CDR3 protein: CASSETGLHYEQYF; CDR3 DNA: TGTGCCAGCAGTGAAACAGGGCTCCACTACGAGCAGTACTTC
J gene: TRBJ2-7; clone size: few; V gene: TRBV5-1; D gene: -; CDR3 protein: CASSRVPSYEQYF; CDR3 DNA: TGCGCCAGCAGCCGGGTGCCCTCCTACGAGCAGTACTTC
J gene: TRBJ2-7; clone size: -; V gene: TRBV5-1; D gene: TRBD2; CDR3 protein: CASSWRGGTSEQYF; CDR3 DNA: TGCGCCAGCAGCTGGCGCGGGGGGACGAGCGAGCAGTACTTC
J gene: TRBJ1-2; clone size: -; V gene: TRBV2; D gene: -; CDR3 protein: CASRGSFYGYTF; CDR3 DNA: TGTGCCAGCAGGGGCAGCTTCTATGGCTACACCTTC
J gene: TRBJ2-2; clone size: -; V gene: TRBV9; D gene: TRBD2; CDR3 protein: CASSAPRLAGGNTGELFF; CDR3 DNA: TGTGCCAGCAGCGCACCTAGACTAGCGGGGGGGAACACCGGGGAGCTGTTTTTT
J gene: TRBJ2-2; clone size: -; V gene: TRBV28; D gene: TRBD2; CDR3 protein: CASGGLAGGVEGTGELFF; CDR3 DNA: TGTGCCAGCGGCGGACTAGCGGGGGGGGTCGAAGGGACCGGGGAGCTGTTTTTT
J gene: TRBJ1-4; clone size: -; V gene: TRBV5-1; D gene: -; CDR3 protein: CASSFSEGLGEKLFF; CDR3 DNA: TGCGCCAGCAGCTTTTCAGAGGGTCTAGGGGAAAAACTGTTTTTT
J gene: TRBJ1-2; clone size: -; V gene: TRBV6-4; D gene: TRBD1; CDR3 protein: CASSDPREGGGAGYGYTF; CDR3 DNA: TGTGCCAGCAGTGACCCCCGGGAAGGAGGGGGCGCAGGGTATGGCTACACCTTC
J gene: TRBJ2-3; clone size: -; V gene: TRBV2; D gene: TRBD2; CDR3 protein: CASSAFPGLAYSTDTQYF; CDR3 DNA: TGTGCCAGCAGTGCATTTCCGGGACTAGCGTATAGCACAGATACGCAGTATTTT
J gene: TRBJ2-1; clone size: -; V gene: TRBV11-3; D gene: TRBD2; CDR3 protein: CASSSGGWRELGDEQFF; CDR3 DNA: TGTGCCAGCAGCTCCGGCGGGTGGCGGGAGTTAGGCGATGAGCAGTTCTTC
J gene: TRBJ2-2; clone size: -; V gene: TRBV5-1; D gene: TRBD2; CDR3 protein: CASSLGAGGTGELFF; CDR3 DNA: TGCGCCAGCAGCTTGGGAGCGGGAGGCACCGGGGAGCTGTTTTTT
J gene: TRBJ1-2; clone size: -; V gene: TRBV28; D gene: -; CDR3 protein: CASNIQGPDYGYTF; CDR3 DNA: TGTGCCAGCAACATACAGGGTCCGGACTATGGCTACACCTTC
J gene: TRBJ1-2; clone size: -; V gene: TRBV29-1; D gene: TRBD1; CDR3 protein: CSVAPVLTGDGYTF; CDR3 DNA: TGCAGCGTTGCCCCAGTCCTTACAGGGGATGGCTACACCTTC
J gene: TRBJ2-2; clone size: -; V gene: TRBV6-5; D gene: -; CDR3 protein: CASISSGRVNTGELFF; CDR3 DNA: TGTGCCAGCATTTCCTCGGGCAGGGTAAACACCGGGGAGCTGTTTTTT
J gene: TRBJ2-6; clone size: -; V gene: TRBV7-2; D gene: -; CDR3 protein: CASSLEGAGANVLTF; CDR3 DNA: TGTGCCAGCAGCTTAGAAGGGGCTGGGGCCAACGTCCTGACTTTC
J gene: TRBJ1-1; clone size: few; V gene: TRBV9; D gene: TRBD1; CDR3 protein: CASSVGTGWNTEAFF; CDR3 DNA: TGTGCCAGCAGCGTAGGGACAGGGTGGAACACTGAAGCTTTCTTT
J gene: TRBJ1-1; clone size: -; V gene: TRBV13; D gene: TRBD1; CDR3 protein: CASSLGQGFTEAFF; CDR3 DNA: TGTGCCAGCAGCCTCGGACAGGGGTTTACTGAAGCTTTCTTT
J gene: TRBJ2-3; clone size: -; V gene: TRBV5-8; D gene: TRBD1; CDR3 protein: CASTLSGQTTDTQYF; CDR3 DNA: TGTGCCAGCACCCTTTCGGGACAGACCACAGATACGCAGTATTTT
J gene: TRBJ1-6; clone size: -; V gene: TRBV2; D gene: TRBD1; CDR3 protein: CASSEEGASPLHF; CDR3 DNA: TGTGCCAGCAGTGAAGAGGGGGCGTCACCCCTCCACTTT
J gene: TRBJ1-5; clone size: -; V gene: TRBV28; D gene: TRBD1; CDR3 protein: CASSIGQEIQPQHF; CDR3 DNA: TGTGCCAGCAGTATAGGACAGGAAATTCAGCCCCAGCATTTT
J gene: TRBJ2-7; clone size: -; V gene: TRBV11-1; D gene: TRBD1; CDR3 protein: CASSFRPGGLEQYF; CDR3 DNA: TGTGCCAGCAGCTTTAGGCCAGGGGGCCTCGAGCAGTACTTC
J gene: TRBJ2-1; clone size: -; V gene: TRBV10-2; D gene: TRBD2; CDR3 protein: CASSDSVGGVNEQFF; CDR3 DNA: TGCGCCAGCAGTGATTCCGTGGGGGGGGTCAATGAGCAGTTCTTC
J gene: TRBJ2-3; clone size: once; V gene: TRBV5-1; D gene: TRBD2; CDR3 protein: CASSLAVTSDTDTQYF; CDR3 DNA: TGCGCCAGCAGTCTCGCCGTGACTAGCGACACAGATACGCAGTATTTT
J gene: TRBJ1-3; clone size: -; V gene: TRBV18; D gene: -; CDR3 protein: CASSAGPGDSGNTIYF; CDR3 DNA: TGTGCCAGCTCAGCCGGGCCCGGGGACTCTGGAAACACCATATATTTT
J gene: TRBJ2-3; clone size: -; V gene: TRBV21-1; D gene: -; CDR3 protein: CASSKEGLAASTDTQYF; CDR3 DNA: TGTGCCAGCAGCAAAGAAGGCCTAGCCGCTAGCACAGATACGCAGTATTTT
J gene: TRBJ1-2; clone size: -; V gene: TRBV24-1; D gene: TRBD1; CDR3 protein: CATSATGTAYGYTF; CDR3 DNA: TGTGCCACCAGTGCCACCGGGACAGCCTATGGCTACACCTTC
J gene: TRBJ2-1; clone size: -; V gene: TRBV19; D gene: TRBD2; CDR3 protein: CASSNSLAVQFF; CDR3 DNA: TGTGCCAGTAGTAATTCCCTAGCGGTCCAGTTCTTC
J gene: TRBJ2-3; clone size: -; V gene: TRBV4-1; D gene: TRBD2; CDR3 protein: CASSHEKGLARKTFTQYF; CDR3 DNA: TGCGCCAGCAGCCACGAAAAGGGACTAGCGAGGAAAACCTTCACGCAGTATTTT
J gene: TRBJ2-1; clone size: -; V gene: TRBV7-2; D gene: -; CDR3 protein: CASSLAAEEYNEQFF; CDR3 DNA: TGTGCCAGCAGCTTAGCAGCGGAGGAATACAATGAGCAGTTCTTC
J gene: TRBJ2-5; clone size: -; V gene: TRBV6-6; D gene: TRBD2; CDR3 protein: CASKLAAQETQYF; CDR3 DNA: TGTGCCAGCAAACTAGCGGCCCAAGAGACCCAGTACTTC
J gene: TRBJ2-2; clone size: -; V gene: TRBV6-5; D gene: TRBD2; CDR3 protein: CASRAGLGVTGELFF; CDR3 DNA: TGTGCCAGCAGGGCGGGACTAGGAGTAACCGGGGAGCTGTTTTTT
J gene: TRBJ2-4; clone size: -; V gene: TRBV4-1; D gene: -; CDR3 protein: CASSQVGHEVRGDIQYF; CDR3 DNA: TGCGCCAGCAGCCAGGTGGGGCATGAAGTTCGCGGGGACATTCAGTACTTC
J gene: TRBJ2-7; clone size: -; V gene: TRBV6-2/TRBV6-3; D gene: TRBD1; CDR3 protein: CASSTGGYEQYF; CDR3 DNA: TGTGCCAGCAGTACAGGGGGCTACGAGCAGTACTTC
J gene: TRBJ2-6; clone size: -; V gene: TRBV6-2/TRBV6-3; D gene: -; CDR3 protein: CASSSPRTAGANVLTF; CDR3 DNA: TGTGCCAGCAGTTCCCCGAGGACAGCTGGGGCCAACGTCCTGACTTTC
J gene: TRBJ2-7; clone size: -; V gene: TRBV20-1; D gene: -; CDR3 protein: CSASGRPGASSYEQYF; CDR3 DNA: TGCAGTGCTAGTGGCCGTCCAGGGGCTTCCTCCTACGAGCAGTACTTC
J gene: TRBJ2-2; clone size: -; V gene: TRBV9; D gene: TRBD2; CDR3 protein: CASSDSGANTGELFF; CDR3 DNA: TGTGCCAGCAGCGATAGCGGGGCCAACACCGGGGAGCTGTTTTTT
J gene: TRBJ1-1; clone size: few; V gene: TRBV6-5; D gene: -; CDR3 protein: CASSYSGGNTEAFF; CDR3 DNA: TGTGCCAGCAGTTACTCGGGGGGGAACACTGAAGCTTTCTTT
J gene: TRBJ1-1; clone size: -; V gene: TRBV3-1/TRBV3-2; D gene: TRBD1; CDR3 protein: CASSQEPGRGITEAFF; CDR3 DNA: TGTGCCAGCAGCCAAGAACCTGGCAGGGGGATCACTGAAGCTTTCTTT
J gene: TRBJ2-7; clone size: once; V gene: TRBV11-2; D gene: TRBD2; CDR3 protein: CASNAGDSYEQYF; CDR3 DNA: TGTGCCAGCAATGCGGGGGACTCCTACGAGCAGTACTTC
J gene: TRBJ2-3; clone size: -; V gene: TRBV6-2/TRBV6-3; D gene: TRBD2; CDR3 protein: CASSQLAGGDTQYF; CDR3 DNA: TGTGCCAGCAGCCAACTAGCGGGGGGAGATACGCAGTATTTT
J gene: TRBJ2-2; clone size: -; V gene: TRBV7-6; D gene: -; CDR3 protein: CASSLVSDSRGVTGELFF; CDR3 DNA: TGTGCCAGCAGCTTAGTGTCAGATTCCAGGGGGGTCACCGGGGAGCTGTTTTTT
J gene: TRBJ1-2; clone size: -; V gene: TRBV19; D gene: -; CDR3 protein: CASTPDSDPYGYTF; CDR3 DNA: TGTGCCAGTACCCCGGACAGTGATCCCTATGGCTACACCTTC
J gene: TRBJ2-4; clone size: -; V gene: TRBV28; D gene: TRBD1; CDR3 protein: CASSPDREAKNIQYF; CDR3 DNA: TGTGCCAGCAGCCCTGACAGGGAAGCCAAAAACATTCAGTACTTC
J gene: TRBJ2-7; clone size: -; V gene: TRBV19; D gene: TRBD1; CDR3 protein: CASSNHLRDRNYEQYF; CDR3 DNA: TGTGCCAGTAGTAACCACTTGAGGGACAGAAACTACGAGCAGTACTTC